These T cell receptor beta chains were read from a single sample in a study of Graves' ophthalmopathy and Graves' hyperthyroidism. One entry per CDR3 protein, called by TCRdb with MiXCR from the multiplex PCR reads. The sample records hundreds of thousands of distinct CDR3 sequences, roughly 21% being singletons. Sequencing used peripheral blood. The receptors shown here come from a woman younger than 30 with stable Graves' hyperthyroidism. Both conserved end residues are part of each CDR3. Fields, in order: clone size, J gene, D gene, V gene, CDR3 DNA, CDR3 protein. The D gene is left open where the match is weak. Clone size is given for some rows only: seen once, a few or many times, or a class if the clone is expanded.

many | TRBJ1-2 | - | TRBV7-2 | TGTGCCAGCAGCTTAGCTTCAGGGTTGAAGAGTGGCTACACCTTC | CASSLASGLKSGYTF
many | TRBJ1-1 | - | TRBV19 | TGTGCCAGTAGTATTCTGAACACTGAAGCTTTCTTT | CASSILNTEAFF
few | TRBJ2-4 | - | TRBV19 | TGTGCCGGCACGGGGGAGCGAGCCAAAAACATTCAGTACTTC | CAGTGERAKNIQYF
many | TRBJ2-5 | - | TRBV7-8 | TGTGCCAGCAGCTTAGTATTCCAAGAGACCCAGTACTTC | CASSLVFQETQYF
- | TRBJ1-4 | - | TRBV30 | TGTGCCTGGAGTTCGGGCGGAAAACTGTTTTTT | CAWSSGGKLFF
many | TRBJ1-2 | - | TRBV7-2 | TGTGCCAGCAGCTCCAGCAACTATGGCTACACCTTC | CASSSSNYGYTF
many | TRBJ2-2 | - | TRBV19 | TGTGCCAGTAGTGTTCAGTCCAACACCGGGGAGCTGTTTTTT | CASSVQSNTGELFF
- | TRBJ2-7 | TRBD1 | TRBV6-1 | TGTGCCAGCAGTGGACAGGGGTCCACCTACGAGCAGTACTTC | CASSGQGSTYEQYF
- | TRBJ2-7 | TRBD1 | TRBV5-6 | TGTGCCAGCAGCCAACGGGACAGGGCTACCTACGAGCAGTACTTC | CASSQRDRATYEQYF
many | TRBJ1-1 | TRBD1 | TRBV30 | TGTGCCTGGAGTGGTTCGGTAAGGCAGGGGGACACTGAAGCTTTCTTT | CAWSGSVRQGDTEAFF
many | TRBJ2-7 | - | TRBV9 | TGTGCCAGCAGCCCGGGACCGCCCAACTACGAGCAGTACTTC | CASSPGPPNYEQYF
many | TRBJ2-7 | - | TRBV27 | TGTGCCAGCAGTCGGGACGGCCCCTCCTACGAGCAGTACTTC | CASSRDGPSYEQYF
- | TRBJ1-1 | - | TRBV6-1 | TGTGCCAGCAGTGCGTTAGGGACTGAAGCTTTCTTT | CASSALGTEAFF
many | TRBJ2-5 | - | TRBV27 | TGTGCCAGCAGTTCGGAGGGAGGCGAGACCCAGTACTTC | CASSSEGGETQYF